Each of the 29 T cell receptor beta chains below was sequenced from the same sample in a study of T cell repertoires in cytomegalovirus infection. Their recognized antigens are unknown. MiXCR was run by TCRdb on the reads, yielding one entry per CDR3 protein. This table has about 770,000 distinct CDR3 sequences, 25% to 35% appearing once. Specimen: cultured CD8+ T cells from PBMCs, collected from culture after CMV antigen stimulation. Receptors were obtained from a human donor in good health (CMV status not recorded). Some clones in this sample may be carry-over from other donors' samples.

V gene TRBV19 combines with J gene TRBJ1-1; no clear D gene. V was trimmed by 8 bases and J by 1 base, leaving 14 bases between them. CDR1 LNHDA and CDR2 SQIVND come from the germline V gene (reference sequence). The CDR3 totals 14 residues. The CDR3 sequence: CASHRRQTNTEAFF. Written as DNA, the CDR3 is TGTGCCAGTCATAGGCGGCAAACGAACACTGAAGCTTTCTTT.

Only a few counts were recorded for this clonotype. The chain employs TRBV2 and TRBJ1-5; 9 bases match TRBD1. Germline V CDR1 and CDR2: SNHLY, FYNNEI. The CDR3 contains 20 residues. Trimming cost V 4 bases and J 0 bases; bases outside gene matches: 16. CDR3 amino acids: CASSVSIGDRDPYSNQPQHF. The DNA for the CDR3 is TGTGCCAGCAGTGTATCGATAGGGGACAGGGATCCCTATAGCAATCAGCCCCAGCATTTT.

The rearrangement joins TRBV7-9 to TRBJ1-1, with D possibly matching TRBD1 (5 bases). CDR3 length equals 14 residues. Germline V gene sequence: CDR1 SEHNR, CDR2 FQNEAQ (reference sequence). The V gene lost 5 bases and the J gene lost 0 bases, with 10 bases spanning the gap. CDR3 sequence: CASSTTVMNTEAFF. The CDR3, as DNA: TGTGCCAGCAGCACGACAGTAATGAACACTGAAGCTTTCTTT.

This clonotype was counted between two and nine times. V and J are TRBV19 and TRBJ2-2; unclear D gene. V gave up 5 bases and J gave up 0 bases, with 10 bases separating them. The CDR3 has 15 residues. CDR1 and CDR2 from the germline V gene are LNHDA and SQIVND (reference sequence). DNA of the CDR3: TGTGCCAGTAGTTACGCCCTCACGAACACCGGGGAGCTGTTTTTT. The encoded protein is CASSYALTNTGELFF.

This rearrangement joins TRBV4-1 to TRBJ2-1, with TRBD1 as a possible D gene (5 bases). There are 15 residues in the CDR3. Looked up from germline, CDR1 is MGHRA and CDR2 is YSYEKL. V shed 0 bases and J shed 4 bases, with 10 bases lying between them. The CDR3 protein is CASSQEGVSYNEQFF. CDR3 in DNA: TGCGCCAGCAGCCAAGAAGGGGTCTCATACAATGAGCAGTTCTTC.

The chain combines TRBV28 with TRBJ2-7; D may be TRBD2 (7 bases). Trimming took off 3 bases at V and 4 bases at J, with 13 bases between the two ends. Per germline, CDR1 MDHEN and CDR2 SYDVKM. This CDR3 has 14 residues. The CDR3 is CASSFSGGGYEQYV. The CDR3 DNA reads TGTGCCAGCAGTTTTTCGGGGGGCGGGTACGAGCAGTACGTC.

The chain has TRBV12-3 or TRBV12-4 and TRBJ2-3; 9 positions match TRBD2. V shed 2 bases, J shed 2 bases, and the junction held 5 bases outside the gene matches. The CDR3 runs 16 residues. CDR3 DNA: TGTGCCAGCAGTTTAATAGCGGGGGTCACCACAGATACGCAGTATTTT. Translating it yields CASSLIAGVTTDTQYF.

This chain joins TRBV4-3 and TRBJ1-1, with a possible D match to TRBD1 (5 bases). CDR1 and CDR2 (germline): LGHNA, YSLEER. The V end lost 2 bases, the J end lost 11 bases, and 18 bases lay between the germline ends. The CDR3 spans 14 residues. Here the CDR3 reads CASSQTQVWPEAFF. In DNA form, the CDR3 reads TGCGCCAGCAGCCAAACACAGGTTTGGCCGGAGGCTTTCTTT.

This clonotype was recorded a few times. This sequence joins TRBV27 and TRBJ2-1; D could derive from TRBD1 or TRBD2 (6 bases each). The CDR3 is 16 residues long. Trimming removed 2 bases from V and 6 bases from J, with 17 bases in between. Germline CDR1 and CDR2: MNHEY and SMNVEV (reference sequence). The CDR3 DNA reads TGTGCCAGCAGTTTAGTCGGGGGCGGAGATTTCAATGAGCAGTTCTTC. Protein sequence: CASSLVGGGDFNEQFF.

This clonotype was detected a few times. The chain recombines TRBV4-1 with TRBJ2-5, with 12 bases identical to TRBD2. The V segment lost 0 bases and the J segment 5 bases; nucleotides outside the gene matches: 10. The CDR3 is 18 residues long. In germline, CDR1 is MGHRA, CDR2 YSYEKL. CDR3 nucleotides: TGCGCCAGCAGCCAAGATCTCCAACTAGCGGGGGGCGGGGAGACCCAGTACTTC. Translation: CASSQDLQLAGGGETQYF.

The V call is TRBV7-9, the J call TRBJ1-5; perhaps TRBD1 as D (5 bases). The CDR3 totals 14 residues. Germline V gene sequence: CDR1 SEHNR, CDR2 FQNEAQ (reference sequence). V was shortened by 3 bases and J by 4 bases, with 10 bases between the two germline ends. CDR3 DNA sequence: TGTGCCAGCAGCTTTTCAGGGATGAATCAGCCCCAGCATTTT. Amino acid sequence: CASSFSGMNQPQHF.

This clonotype has only a few counts. One end of the junction does not line up with germline, which may come from a read error. The chain joins TRBV7-7 to TRBJ2-1; 7 bases match TRBD2. Germline V gives CDR1 SSHAT, CDR2 FNYEAQ (reference sequence). The CDR3 sequence is 13 residues long. CDR3 residues: CASSLGEGTEQFF. CDR3 in DNA: TGTGCTAGCAGCTTAGGGGAGGGGACTGAGCAGTTCTTC.

The genes are TRBV2 and TRBJ1-3, with TRBD1 matching 11 bases. V lost 10 bases and J lost 4; bases outside the gene matches: 12. The CDR3 runs 16 residues. The germline V gene encodes CDR1 SNHLY and CDR2 FYNNEI. CDR3 nucleotides: TGTGCCACCCCGGACGGGACAGGGGGTCGCGGAAACACCATATATTTT. Translating gives CATPDGTGGRGNTIYF.

The chain is built from TRBV5-1 and TRBJ2-3; D unresolved. Per the germline V gene, CDR1 is SGHRS and CDR2 is YFSETQ. The CDR3 is made up of 17 amino acids. V was clipped by 6 bases and J by 0 bases, with 20 bases between them. CDR3 sequence reads: CASTTWVAEGSTDTQYF. CDR3 bases: TGCGCCAGCACCACCTGGGTGGCAGAAGGTAGCACAGATACGCAGTATTTT.

The chain combines TRBV10-2 with TRBJ2-1; 8 bases agree with TRBD2. Germline CDR1 WSHSY, CDR2 SAAADI. Trimming removed 3 bases from V and 2 bases from J; junction bases left unmatched: 3. This CDR3 is 15 amino acids long. Here the CDR3 reads CASSEGGGTYNEQFF. CDR3 DNA sequence: TGCGCCAGCAGTGAAGGCGGGGGGACCTACAATGAGCAGTTCTTC.

This clonotype was seen at least ten times. V gene TRBV7-2 combines with J gene TRBJ2-7; D ambiguous. Germline CDR1 SGHTA, CDR2 FQGNSA. The CDR3 has 13 amino acids. V gave up 2 bases and J gave up 5 bases, with 10 bases separating them. The DNA for the CDR3 is TGTGCCAGCAGCTTAATTTCTGTCAACGAGCAGTACGTC. It encodes CASSLISVNEQYV.

This rearrangement joins TRBV28 to TRBJ2-5; TRBD1 matches 9 bases. The V gene end was trimmed by 8 bases and the J gene end by 1 base; junction bases not matched to a gene: 8. The CDR3 length is 15 residues. Germline V gene data show CDR1 as MDHEN and CDR2 as SYDVKM. This CDR3 reads CASRTGVVLQETQYF. DNA of the CDR3: TGTGCCAGCCGGACAGGGGTTGTGCTCCAAGAGACCCAGTACTTC.

Points on this clonotype: A much larger clone differs by one base, so this may be a read error. The chain couples TRBV7-2 to TRBJ2-3; TRBD2 matches 10 bases. Germline assignment: CDR1 SGHTA and CDR2 FQGNSA. J gave up 6 bases and V 8 bases, and 17 bases lay outside the gene matches. CDR3 size: 17 residues. The DNA for the CDR3 is TGTGCCAGCCAATTGTTCGAGAAAGCGGGGGGGCCCGATACGCAGTATTTT. Translating gives CASQLFEKAGGPDTQYF.

This clonotype was observed a handful of times. The CDR3 spells CATSRLGTGEAQPQHF. CDR3 DNA: TGTGCCACCAGCAGATTAGGGACAGGGGAGGCTCAGCCCCAGCATTTT. The V and J genes are TRBV15 and TRBJ1-5, with 10 bases matching TRBD1. The CDR3 is made up of 16 amino acids. Germline assignment: CDR1 LNHNV and CDR2 YYDKDF (reference sequence). The V gene end was trimmed by 2 bases and the J gene end by 6 bases; junction bases not matched to a gene: 7.

This clonotype was seen only a few times. J is TRBJ2-7 and V is TRBV19, with D uncertain. Germline V gene sequence: CDR1 LNHDA, CDR2 SQIVND (reference sequence). The CDR3 runs to 14 residues. Trimming stripped 10 bases from V and 0 bases from J, with 16 bases between. CDR3 DNA sequence: TGTGCCACTCTACCCACGGGCAACTCCTACGAGCAGTACTTC. Translated: CATLPTGNSYEQYF.

This rearrangement joins TRBV7-6 to TRBJ2-7; D perhaps matches TRBD2 (6 bases). V lost 2 bases and J lost 2, with 10 bases in between. The CDR3 sequence is 14 residues long. Germline CDR1 SGHVS, CDR2 FNYEAQ. DNA for the CDR3: TGTGCCAGCAGCTTATACGGGGGAACCTACGAGCAGTACTTC. The encoded protein is CASSLYGGTYEQYF.

The sample holds many counts of this clonotype. The chain employs TRBV12-3 or TRBV12-4 and TRBJ2-3, with D possibly matching TRBD1 (6 bases). V lost 2 bases and J lost 6, with 12 bases in between. The CDR3 loop spans 14 amino acids. CDR3 in DNA: TGTGCCAGCAGTTTAACAGGGCCCCTGGATACGCAGTATTTT. It codes for CASSLTGPLDTQYF.

The chain is built from TRBV6-2 or TRBV6-3 and TRBJ1-1; D possibly corresponds to TRBD1 (5 bases). The germline V gene encodes CDR1 MNHEY and CDR2 SVGEGT. CDR3 size: 11 residues. Trimming stripped 6 bases from V and 8 bases from J, with 10 bases between. CDR3 nucleotides: TGTGCCAGCAGCCGGGACCTCGAAGCTTTCTTT. Translating it yields CASSRDLEAFF.

This sequence joins TRBV12-5 and TRBJ2-5; 11 positions match TRBD1. Per the germline V gene, CDR1 is LGHNT and CDR2 is FRNRAP. The CDR3 is made up of 14 amino acids. The trim removed 4 bases at V and 3 bases at J, leaving 1 base unmatched. CDR3 in DNA: TGTGCTAGTGGTTGGACAGGGGGCAAAGAGACCCAGTACTTC. Translated, it gives CASGWTGGKETQYF.

This chain connects TRBV27 to TRBJ1-5; D is ambiguous. The V end was cut by 2 bases, the J end by 4 bases, with 9 bases between. This CDR3 spans 14 amino acids. Germline assignment: CDR1 MNHEY and CDR2 SMNVEV (reference sequence). In DNA, the CDR3 is TGTGCCAGCAGTTTAAAGGCCTTAAATCAGCCCCAGCATTTT. Translating gives CASSLKALNQPQHF.

The gene calls are TRBV19 and TRBJ1-5; weak D call: TRBD1 (5 bases). Germline CDR1 LNHDA, CDR2 SQIVND (reference sequence). The germline V and J ends were trimmed by 3 bases and 0 bases, with 12 bases remaining between them. The CDR3 is 16 amino acids. This CDR3 is CASSMGDRDSNQPQHF. The CDR3 bases are TGTGCCAGTAGTATGGGTGACAGAGATAGCAATCAGCCCCAGCATTTT.

There are a few counts of this clonotype. The chain has TRBV19 and TRBJ2-2; TRBD1 matches 7 bases. CDR1 is LNHDA and CDR2 is SQIVND in the germline V gene (reference sequence). CDR3 length: 15 residues. Losses at the gene ends were 6 bases for V and 5 bases for J; bases not matched to a gene: 9. CDR3 nucleotides: TGTGCCAGTAGCGTACAGGGGTACGGTACCGGGGAGCTGTTTTTT. It yields the protein CASSVQGYGTGELFF.

Ten or more counts support this clonotype. The CDR3 bases are TGTGCCAGCAGCCCACGAGAGACAGGGAAGTTGTCTGAAGCTTTCTTT. Its translation is CASSPRETGKLSEAFF. The chain couples TRBV7-9 to TRBJ1-1; TRBD1 matches 7 bases. The CDR3 totals 16 residues. Germline assignment: CDR1 SEHNR and CDR2 FQNEAQ (reference sequence). Losses at the gene ends were 5 bases for V and 6 bases for J; bases not matched to a gene: 15.

This clonotype was detected many times. The V call is TRBV12-3 or TRBV12-4, the J call TRBJ1-5; D is undetermined. The CDR3 sequence is 17 residues long. Trimming shortened V by 3 bases and J by 0 bases, and 15 bases separated the two germline ends. In nucleotides, the CDR3 is TGTGCCAGCAGTTTTACCCTTGATTGGGTTAGCAATCAGCCCCAGCATTTT. Amino acid sequence: CASSFTLDWVSNQPQHF.